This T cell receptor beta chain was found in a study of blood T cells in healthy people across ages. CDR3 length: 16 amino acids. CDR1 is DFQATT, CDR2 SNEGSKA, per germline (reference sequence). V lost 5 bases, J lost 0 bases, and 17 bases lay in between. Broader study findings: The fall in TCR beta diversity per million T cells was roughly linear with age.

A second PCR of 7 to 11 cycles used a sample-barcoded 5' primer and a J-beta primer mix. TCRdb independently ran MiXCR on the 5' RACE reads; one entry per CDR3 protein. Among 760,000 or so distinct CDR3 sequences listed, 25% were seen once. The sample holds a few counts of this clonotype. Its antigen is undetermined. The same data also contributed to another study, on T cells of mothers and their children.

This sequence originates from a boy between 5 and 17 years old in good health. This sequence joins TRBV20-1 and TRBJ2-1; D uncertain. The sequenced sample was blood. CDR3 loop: CSAPNRAKGSYNEQFF. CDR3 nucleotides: TGCAGTGCTCCCAACCGGGCCAAGGGCTCCTACAATGAGCAGTTCTTC.